The 7 T cell receptor beta chains listed next were all sequenced from one sample in a study of control samples from healthy donors and cancer patients. The data were produced by immunoSEQ multiplex PCR, yet TCRdb's version contains in-frame clones alone and is incomplete. The sample includes over 65,000 clones, roughly nine tenths of them seen just once. Sequences were obtained from PBMCs. The receptors were gathered from a woman between 50 and 59 years old with colorectal cancer.

V usage is TRBV18 and J usage is TRBJ1-4; maybe TRBD1 (6 bases). V was cut by 3 bases and J by 8 bases, with 13 bases left in between. The germline gives CDR1 KGHSH, CDR2 LQKENI. CDR3 length: 14 residues. The CDR3 DNA sequence: TGTGCCAGCTCACCCGGACAGTTCGAAGAAAAACTGTTTTTT. This gives the protein CASSPGQFEEKLFF.

The chain has TRBV3-1 (or the pseudogene TRBV3-2) and TRBJ2-3; no clear D. The CDR3 is made up of 15 amino acids. The germline V gene encodes CDR1 LGHDT and CDR2 YNNKEL (reference sequence). Trimming took 1 base from V and 0 from J, leaving 8 bases between them. CDR3 protein: CASSQGALSTDTQYF. The DNA for the CDR3 is TGTGCCAGCAGCCAAGGGGCATTGAGCACAGATACGCAGTATTTT.

The V gene is TRBV7-2, the J gene TRBJ1-3; D is perhaps TRBD1 (6 bases). The CDR3 has 15 amino acids. The V gene's germline CDR1 is SGHTA and CDR2 FQGNSA. Trimming shortened V by 5 bases and J by 3 bases, and 14 bases separated the two germline ends. CDR3 protein: CASSRRGADGNTIYF. CDR3 coding DNA: TGTGCCAGCAGCCGTCGGGGGGCGGATGGAAACACCATATATTTT.

The chain recombines TRBV28 with TRBJ1-2; tentatively, D is TRBD1 (5 bases). The V end lost 7 bases, the J end lost 8 bases, and 14 bases lay between the germline ends. CDR3 length: 12 residues. The germline V gene has CDR1 MDHEN and CDR2 SYDVKM. This CDR3 reads CASKAAGNGYTF. Here the CDR3 DNA reads TGTGCCAGCAAAGCGGCAGGGAACGGCTACACCTTC.

The chain uses TRBV12-2 and TRBJ1-5. TRBV12-2 is termed a pseudogene. The CDR3 has 10 amino acids. CDR3 in amino acids: CASRFAPQHF. As DNA, the CDR3 is TGTGCAAGTCGCTTCGCGCCCCAGCATTTT.

The chain links TRBV7-2 to TRBJ1-4; 9 nucleotides line up with TRBD1. The J segment lost 7 bases and the V segment lost 5 bases, leaving 8 bases of the junction unmatched. This CDR3 is built from 15 residues. The germline CDR1 and CDR2 sequences are SGHTA and FQGNSA. This CDR3 is CASSRRDREGEKLFF. In nucleotides, the CDR3 is TGTGCCAGCAGCCGTCGGGACAGGGAGGGTGAAAAACTGTTTTTT. Filled out from reference TRBV7-2 and TRBJ1-4, the complete variable domain reads GAGVSQSPSNKVTEKGKDVELRCDPISGHTALYWYRQSLGQGLEFLIYFQGNSAPDKSGLPSDRFSAERTGGSVSTLTIQRTQQEDSAVYLCASSRRDREGEKLFFGSGTQLSVL.

V is TRBV6-5 and J is TRBJ1-2, with 9 bases lining up with TRBD1. Germline lookup yields CDR1 MNHEY and CDR2 SVGAGI. CDR3 length equals 15 residues. V gave up 5 bases and J gave up 0 bases; unmatched junction bases: 4. The CDR3 protein is CASSSGTGTNYGYTF. The CDR3 DNA reads TGTGCCAGCAGTAGCGGGACAGGGACTAACTATGGCTACACCTTC.